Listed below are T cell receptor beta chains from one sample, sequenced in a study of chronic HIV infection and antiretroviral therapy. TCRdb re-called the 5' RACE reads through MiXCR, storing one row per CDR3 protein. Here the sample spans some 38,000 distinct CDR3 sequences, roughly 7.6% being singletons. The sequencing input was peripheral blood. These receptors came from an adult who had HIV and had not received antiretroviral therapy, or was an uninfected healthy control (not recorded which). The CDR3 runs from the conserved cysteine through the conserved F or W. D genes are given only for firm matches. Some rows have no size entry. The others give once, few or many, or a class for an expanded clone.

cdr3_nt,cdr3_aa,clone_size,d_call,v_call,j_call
TGTGCCAGCAGTTACGGCTCTGGGGCCAACGTCCTGACTTTC,CASSYGSGANVLTF,NA,NA,TRBV28,TRBJ2-6
TGTGCCAGCAGTGAACGTCCCACCCGCACAGATACGCAGTATTTT,CASSERPTRTDTQYF,few,NA,TRBV2,TRBJ2-3
TGTGCCAGCAAGGAGGGGGAAACCTACGAGCAGTACTTC,CASKEGETYEQYF,many,NA,TRBV28,TRBJ2-7
TGTGCCAGTAGTCGGGACGAGCAAGAGACCCAGTACTTC,CASSRDEQETQYF,NA,NA,TRBV19,TRBJ2-5
TGTGCCAGCAGCCTTGGGGGCAGGGGCACAGATACGCAGTATTTT,CASSLGGRGTDTQYF,medium-sized,NA,TRBV12-3/TRBV12-4,TRBJ2-3
TGTGCCAGCAGTGCAGGCGGTGCAACTAATGAAAAACTGTTTTTT,CASSAGGATNEKLFF,few,NA,TRBV25-1,TRBJ1-4
TGCAGTGCTAGGACCCCTATGAGCTCCTACAATGAGCAGTTCTTC,CSARTPMSSYNEQFF,many,NA,TRBV20-1,TRBJ2-1
TGTGCCAGCAGTTTACTTATAGCAGCAGCAAATTACAATGAGCAGTTCTTC,CASSLLIAAANYNEQFF,NA,NA,TRBV27,TRBJ2-1
TGCAGCGTATCACTCGGGACAGGGTCTGGAAACACCGTATATTTT,CSVSLGTGSGNTVYF,NA,TRBD1,TRBV29-1,TRBJ1-3
TGTGCCAGCAGGTCTTTTGAACCCCTCCACTTT,CASRSFEPLHF,few,NA,TRBV6-6,TRBJ1-6
TGTGCCATCAGTGATGGACAGGGCCGGGAGCAGTACTTC,CAISDGQGREQYF,few,TRBD1,TRBV10-3,TRBJ2-7
TGTGCTAGTGGTTTGCTTAGCCAAAACATTCAGTACTTC,CASGLLSQNIQYF,few,NA,TRBV12-5,TRBJ2-4
TGTGCCAGCAGCCCGGGACAGGGGGCTAACTATGGCTACACCTTC,CASSPGQGANYGYTF,NA,TRBD1,TRBV7-6,TRBJ1-2
TGTGCCAGCATAGGGGACAGAACCGATACGCAGTATTTT,CASIGDRTDTQYF,many,TRBD1,TRBV2,TRBJ2-3
TGTGCCAGCAGCGGCTGGACTAGCGGGGTGTTTGAGCAGTTCTTC,CASSGWTSGVFEQFF,many,TRBD2,TRBV11-2,TRBJ2-1
TGTGCCAGCAGCCCACGTTGGGGGCTTCCCTACGAGCAGTACTTC,CASSPRWGLPYEQYF,many,NA,TRBV7-9,TRBJ2-7
TGTGCCAGCAGTCGGGGTTGGGGCAATCAGCCCCAGCATTTT,CASSRGWGNQPQHF,NA,NA,TRBV27,TRBJ1-5
TGTGCCAGCAGGGGGACTAGCGGGGGGCAATACAATGAGCAGTTCTTC,CASRGTSGGQYNEQFF,few,TRBD2,TRBV28,TRBJ2-1
TGTGCCAGCAGTTTGGTTCGGGGAGTCGGCACAGATACGCAGTATTTT,CASSLVRGVGTDTQYF,many,NA,TRBV12-3/TRBV12-4,TRBJ2-3
TGTGCCAGCCACCCACAGGGGGCAGAGGGCTACACCTTC,CASHPQGAEGYTF,NA,TRBD1,TRBV10-3,TRBJ1-2
TGTGCCAGCCAGTCGGACAGCCACTATGGCTACACCTTC,CASQSDSHYGYTF,few,NA,TRBV25-1,TRBJ1-2
TGCAGCGTCCGGGCGAGCGGTAGGGAGACCCAGTACTTC,CSVRASGRETQYF,few,NA,TRBV29-1,TRBJ2-5
TGTGCCAGCAGTTTAGGGGAAGGCTATGGCTACACCTTC,CASSLGEGYGYTF,NA,NA,TRBV27,TRBJ1-2
TGTGCCAGCACCGAAGGGTATCAGCCCCAGCATTTT,CASTEGYQPQHF,few,NA,TRBV28,TRBJ1-5
TGTGCCACCAGTGATTCCGCGACAGGGGGTCCAGGAGAAAAACTGTTTTTT,CATSDSATGGPGEKLFF,NA,TRBD1,TRBV24-1,TRBJ1-4
TGTGCCAGCAGTTTGAGGGGACGAAACTATGGCTACACCTTC,CASSLRGRNYGYTF,NA,NA,TRBV28,TRBJ1-2
TGCAGTGCTAGTCCGGGACAGCTCCATCAAGAGACCCAGTGCTTC,CSASPGQLHQETQCF,NA,TRBD1,TRBV20-1,TRBJ2-5
TGTGCCAGCAGTTCGTCGACAGGGAACCAGCCCCAGCATTTT,CASSSSTGNQPQHF,NA,TRBD1,TRBV12-3/TRBV12-4,TRBJ1-5
TGTGCCAGCAGAGATACAGGCGGCCATCAGCCCCAGCATTTT,CASRDTGGHQPQHF,NA,NA,TRBV7-2,TRBJ1-5
TGTGCCAGTAGTATCTGGTCAGGGCGGGATGAAAAACTGTTTTTT,CASSIWSGRDEKLFF,NA,NA,TRBV19,TRBJ1-4
TGTGCCAGCAGCCCCTCACTAGCGGGTTCAGATACGCAGTATTTT,CASSPSLAGSDTQYF,NA,TRBD2,TRBV2,TRBJ2-3
TGTGCCAGCAATTTGAGGGGGACCTACAATGAGCAGTTCTTC,CASNLRGTYNEQFF,few,NA,TRBV28,TRBJ2-1
TGTGCCAGCAGTTTGTCGACCGTAGGCTCCTATAATTCACCCCTCCACTTT,CASSLSTVGSYNSPLHF,many,NA,TRBV28,TRBJ1-6
TGCGCCAGCAGCCCCGGACAGGGGAATCAGCCCCAGCATTTT,CASSPGQGNQPQHF,few,TRBD1,TRBV5-1,TRBJ1-5
TGCGCCAGCAGCCTAACTAGCGGGAGGAGGAATGAGCAGTTCTTC,CASSLTSGRRNEQFF,few,TRBD2,TRBV5-1,TRBJ2-1
TGTGCCAGCAAGGAGGGACAGGGGGCGGATCAGCCCCAGCATTTT,CASKEGQGADQPQHF,NA,TRBD1,TRBV27,TRBJ1-5